This record looks at one T cell receptor (beta chain) sequence and its context. The target antigen is unknown. The sample originates from a study of monozygotic twins with inflammatory bowel disease. Whole-study results and caveats: Repertoire similarity was not found to differ between concordant and discordant twins, possibly from limited power.

The CDR3 has 16 amino acids. CDR1 is SGHDN and CDR2 is FVKESK in the germline V gene. TCRdb processed the 5' RACE reads again and assigns one entry to each CDR3 protein, with no DNA. Its table lists 330,000 or so distinct CDR3 sequences. Input material: blood. The clonotype originates from a human donor with ulcerative colitis or Crohn's disease, or a healthy co-twin of an affected twin (not recorded which). The J gene is TRBJ2-3, the V gene TRBV14; lacking DNA, the TRBD2 call made by TCRdb goes unchecked. This CDR3 is CASSQEGPGGGDTQYF. Variable domain in full (rest from reference TRBV14 and TRBJ2-3): EAGVTQFPSHSVIEKGQTVTLRCDPISGHDNLYWYRRVMGKEIKFLLHFVKESKQDESGMPNNRFLAERTGGTYSTLKVQPAELEDSGVYFCASSQEGPGGGDTQYFGPGTRLTVL.